The rows below give T cell receptor beta chains drawn from one sample of a study of T cell repertoires in cytomegalovirus infection. MiXCR, run by TCRdb on the reads, gives a single entry per CDR3 protein. The repertoire has some 940,000 distinct CDR3 sequences, 31% of them found once; the top ten carry around 15%. No antigen is known for these receptors. The sample consisted of cultured CD8+ T cells from PBMCs, taken from culture after CMV antigen stimulation. These receptors were taken from a human donor in good health (CMV status not recorded). Some clones in this sample may be carry-over from other donors' samples. Each CDR3 is given with its conserved first and last residue. D genes are given only for firm matches. The size entry is marked missing in some rows and otherwise reads once, few, many or a size class.

abundance	v_gene	j_gene	d_gene	CDR3aa	CDR3nt
few	TRBV27	TRBJ2-3	TRBD1	CASSAMTGVSTDTQYF	TGTGCCAGCAGCGCTATGACAGGGGTTAGCACAGATACGCAGTATTTT
few	TRBV9	TRBJ1-1	.	CASSVAVTPEAFF	TGTGCCAGCAGCGTAGCGGTGACACCTGAAGCTTTCTTT
.	TRBV11-2	TRBJ2-3	.	CASSLEGRVPDTQYF	TGTGCCAGCAGCTTAGAGGGCAGGGTCCCAGATACGCAGTATTTT
.	TRBV6-8	TRBJ1-5	TRBD1	CASSLGQADQPQHF	TGTGCCAGCAGTTTAGGACAGGCCGATCAGCCCCAGCATTTT
many	TRBV7-9	TRBJ2-3	TRBD2	CASSYEGLAGGTDTQYF	TGTGCCAGCAGCTACGAGGGACTAGCGGGCGGCACAGATACGCAGTATTTT
.	TRBV5-4	TRBJ1-1	.	CASSLVAGSNTEAFF	TGTGCCAGCAGCTTGGTGGCAGGCTCGAACACTGAAGCTTTCTTT
.	TRBV20-1	TRBJ1-1	.	CSARDRDGVLNTEAFF	TGCAGTGCTAGAGATCGTGACGGTGTTTTGAACACTGAAGCTTTCTTT
few	TRBV4-1	TRBJ1-5	TRBD1	CASSQDRGTGNQPQHF	TGCGCCAGCAGCCAAGATAGGGGGACAGGGAATCAGCCCCAGCATTTT
few	TRBV10-3	TRBJ1-3	.	CAISDYSSGNTIYF	TGTGCCATCAGTGATTACTCCTCTGGAAACACCATATATTTT
few	TRBV6-2/TRBV6-3	TRBJ2-2	.	CASSYVRVGTGELFF	TGTGCCAGCAGTTACGTTCGGGTGGGGACCGGGGAGCTGTTTTTT
.	TRBV12-3/TRBV12-4	TRBJ2-2	TRBD2	CANSLLAGGNTGELFF	TGTGCCAACAGTTTGCTAGCGGGGGGGAACACCGGGGAGCTGTTTTTT
.	TRBV20-1	TRBJ1-2	TRBD1	CSARDRETGDYGYTF	TGCAGTGCTAGAGATCGAGAGACAGGGGACTATGGCTACACCTTC
.	TRBV2	TRBJ2-2	.	CASSESAGRVAGELFF	TGTGCCAGCAGTGAATCTGCAGGGCGAGTGGCCGGGGAGCTGTTTTTT
.	TRBV7-9	TRBJ2-1	.	CASSFGLATWDNEQFF	TGTGCCAGCAGCTTTGGGTTAGCCACCTGGGACAATGAGCAGTTCTTC
few	TRBV4-1	TRBJ2-3	TRBD2	CASSQVWRGSTDTQYF	TGCGCCAGCAGCCAAGTGTGGCGGGGGAGCACAGATACGCAGTATTTT
.	TRBV27	TRBJ2-5	TRBD1	CASSFLPGTADGETQYF	TGTGCCAGCAGTTTTCTCCCCGGGACAGCCGATGGGGAGACCCAGTACTTC
few	TRBV7-6	TRBJ1-1	.	CASSLPGMAEAFF	TGTGCCAGCAGCTTACCGGGAATGGCTGAAGCTTTCTTT
.	TRBV6-1	TRBJ2-2	.	CASKGGLLTGELFF	TGTGCCTCCAAGGGGGGGCTATTGACCGGGGAGCTGTTTTTT